The sequence of this T cell receptor beta chain was determined in a study of T cells in narcolepsy. Germline CDR1 reads MNHNS; CDR2 reads SASEGT. The CDR3 covers 15 residues. Between the trimmed V and J ends, which lost 8 bases and 6 bases, there was a span of 23 bases. Sequencing used immunoSEQ multiplex PCR; TCRdb keeps in-frame clones, though not all of them. The profile shows about 30,000 clones, around 83% of them singletons. Sequencing was performed on memory (CD45RA-) CD4+ T cells from blood. The clonotype was recovered from a human donor in good health. The chain uses TRBV6-1 and TRBJ2-7; possibly TRBD1 for D (6 bases). CDR3 nucleotide sequence: TGTGCCAGCGGCTGGGGTCAAGGGGGACCCCGCGAGCAGTACTTC. This codes for CASGWGQGGPREQYF.